What follows are 21 T cell receptor beta chains derived from one specimen sequenced in a study of blood T cells in healthy people across ages (dated by TCRdb to between 2014 and 2017). Receptors were amplified or captured by 5' RACE. Sequencing took place on an Illumina HiSeq 2500. A second roughly 6 to 12 cycle PCR used a sample-barcoded 5' primer and a J-beta primer mix. Through fastp at Q25 and MiXCR, TCRdb rebuilt clones from the public reads, retaining in-frame beta chains. Each entry merges the rows of one CDR3 protein and shows their most common DNA and genes. Across this sample there are some 550,000 distinct CDR3 sequences, with less than 60% seen only once. The ten largest clones capture 20% to 25% of the sample. The sequencing sample was made of blood. The receptor source for this set is a man of 80 years or more in good health.

The chain joins TRBV7-2 to TRBJ2-5; D is perhaps TRBD2 (5 bases). The CDR3 is 15 amino acids. Per the germline V gene, CDR1 is SGHTA and CDR2 is FQGNSA. Trimming removed 1 base from V and 3 bases from J, with 12 bases in between. The CDR3 DNA reads as TGTGCCAGCAGCTTAGGATTGCGGGCAGAAGAGACCCAGTACTTC. Its protein is CASSLGLRAEETQYF.

This clonotype was recorded once. The chain joins TRBV6-6 to TRBJ2-7; 7 bases are shared with TRBD1. In germline, CDR1 is MNHNY, CDR2 SVGAGI (reference sequence). The CDR3 spans 13 residues. The J segment lost 4 bases and the V segment lost 2 bases, leaving 2 bases of the junction unmatched. CDR3 nucleotide sequence: TGTGCCAGCAGTTACGGGACAGAGTACGAGCAGTACTTC. It codes for CASSYGTEYEQYF.

This clonotype was found a few times. V usage is TRBV12-3 or TRBV12-4 and J usage is TRBJ2-1; D may be TRBD1 or TRBD2 (5 bases each). Between the trimmed V and J ends, which lost 6 bases and 2 bases, there was a span of 11 bases. The CDR3 spans 14 residues. For the CDR3, the DNA is TGTGCCAGCAGGCCTATGGGACCCTACAATGAGCAGTTCTTC. It encodes CASRPMGPYNEQFF.

This clonotype was seen a few times. The rearrangement joins TRBV6-6 to TRBJ2-7, with 9 bases that match TRBD1. The ends lost 7 bases at V and 4 bases at J; junction bases unmatched: 5. Germline assignment: CDR1 MNHNY and CDR2 SVGAGI (reference sequence). The CDR3 has 13 amino acids. CDR3 sequence reads: CASNRQGEYEQYF. The DNA of the CDR3 is TGTGCCAGCAACAGACAGGGGGAGTACGAGCAGTACTTC.

This chain joins TRBV2 and TRBJ1-1; 7 nucleotides agree with TRBD1. The germline gives CDR1 SNHLY, CDR2 FYNNEI. With V trimmed by 5 bases and J by 0 bases, 6 bases remained unmatched. The CDR3 totals 15 residues. CDR3 sequence: CASSTQTGLNTEAFF. The CDR3 nucleotides read TGTGCCAGCAGTACACAGACAGGGTTGAACACTGAAGCTTTCTTT.

J is TRBJ2-1 and V is TRBV9, with TRBD1 as a possible D gene (6 bases). This CDR3 has 14 residues. V was cut by 6 bases and J by 7 bases, with 17 bases left in between. CDR1 is SGDLS, CDR2 YYNGEE, per germline. This CDR3 reads CASNARAGVNEQFF. In DNA, the CDR3 is TGTGCCAGCAACGCTAGGGCAGGGGTTAATGAGCAGTTCTTC.

The chain uses TRBV10-2 and TRBJ1-1; 9 nucleotides line up with TRBD1. The junction had 8 bases not matched to a gene; V was cut back by 2 bases and J by 4 bases. The CDR3 runs to 16 residues. CDR1 and CDR2 from the germline V gene are WSHSY and SAAADI. CDR3 DNA sequence: TGCGCCAGCAGTGAGACCAGGCCGGGACAGGGCACTGAAGCTTTCTTT. Its protein product is CASSETRPGQGTEAFF.

The genes are TRBV14 and TRBJ2-3; 7 bases align to TRBD1. Germline V lookup: CDR1 SGHDN, CDR2 FVKESK. Trimming removed 1 base from V and 2 bases from J; junction bases left unmatched: 6. The CDR3 is 16 amino acids. In DNA form, the CDR3 reads TGTGCCAGCAGCCAAGGGGGACAGCCACTCACAGATACGCAGTATTTT. Protein sequence: CASSQGGQPLTDTQYF.

This clonotype was observed a few times. The chain employs TRBV2 and TRBJ2-7, with D perhaps matching TRBD1 (6 bases). CDR3 length: 12 residues. Trimming removed 6 bases from V and 2 bases from J, with 8 bases in between. Germline CDR1 and CDR2: SNHLY and FYNNEI. CDR3 DNA sequence: TGTGCCAGCAGGGGGGCCGCCTACGAGCAGTACTTC. Protein: CASRGAAYEQYF.

This rearrangement joins TRBV20-1 to TRBJ2-3, with D perhaps TRBD1 (6 bases). Germline V gene data show CDR1 as DFQATT and CDR2 as SNEGSKA (reference sequence). The V end lost 3 bases, the J end lost 6 bases, and 13 bases lay between the germline ends. CDR3 length: 13 amino acids. In DNA form, the CDR3 reads TGCAGTGCTAGCAGGACAGCAAGGGATACGCAGTATTTT. It codes for CSASRTARDTQYF.

The V gene is TRBV24-1, the J gene TRBJ2-1; D is possibly TRBD1 (5 bases). V was clipped by 4 bases and J by 8 bases, with 17 bases between them. The germline V gene encodes CDR1 KGHDR and CDR2 SFDVKD. The CDR3 consists of 15 residues. This CDR3 is CATSDPARAKDEQFF. The CDR3 DNA is TGTGCCACCAGTGACCCCGCCAGGGCCAAGGATGAGCAGTTCTTC.

The table lists this clonotype with a few counts. The chain couples TRBV7-2 to TRBJ1-1, with D hard to call. V gave up 5 bases and J gave up 11 bases, with 15 bases separating them. The CDR3 has 12 amino acids. The germline CDR1 and CDR2 sequences are SGHTA and FQGNSA. The CDR3 is CASSRRVGWAFF. The CDR3 nucleotides read TGTGCCAGCAGCCGCCGGGTAGGGTGGGCTTTCTTT.

Only a few counts were recorded for this clonotype. This sequence joins TRBV7-3 and TRBJ2-1; D ambiguous. Germline V CDR1 and CDR2: SGHTA, FQGTGA. The CDR3 is 13 amino acids. Trimming cost V 0 bases and J 7 bases, with 7 bases left between them. CDR3 bases: TGTGCCAGCAGCTTAACGGTCCAGAATGAGCAGTTCTTC. Its translation: CASSLTVQNEQFF. Full variable domain (rest looked up from reference TRBV7-3 and TRBJ2-1): GAGVSQTPSNKVTEKGKYVELRCDPISGHTALYWYRQSLGQGPEFLIYFQGTGAADDSGLPNDRFFAVRPEGSVSTLKIQRTERGDSAVYLCASSLTVQNEQFFGPGTRLTVL.

The gene calls are TRBV9 and TRBJ2-7; D is perhaps TRBD1 (8 bases). V lost 0 bases to trimming and J lost 4 bases, with 14 bases between them. CDR1 and CDR2 from the germline V gene are SGDLS and YYNGEE. CDR3 length: 15 residues. The CDR3 nucleotides are TGTGCCAGCAGCGTAGGGACAGGGCGGGGGTACGAGCAGTACTTC. Translation gives CASSVGTGRGYEQYF.

This clonotype has more than one count but fewer than ten. The rearrangement uses TRBV20-1 and TRBJ1-6, with 10 positions matching TRBD1. Trimming at V came to 3 bases and at J to 10 bases, leaving 6 bases not matched to a gene. Germline lookup yields CDR1 DFQATT and CDR2 SNEGSKA (reference sequence). The CDR3 extends over 14 amino acids. The CDR3 region has the DNA TGCAGTGCTAGGCTGACAGGGGGCTCCTCACCCCTCCACTTT. As protein: CSARLTGGSSPLHF.

V gene TRBV20-1 combines with J gene TRBJ2-3; either TRBD1 or TRBD2 may fit D (5 bases each). The CDR3 runs 17 residues. The V gene's germline CDR1 is DFQATT and CDR2 SNEGSKA (reference sequence). The V and J ends lost 2 bases and 0 bases respectively, with 18 bases between them. As DNA, the CDR3 is TGCAGTGCTAGAATGGGGGTGAGGCGCCTTAGCACAGATACGCAGTATTTT. Its protein is CSARMGVRRLSTDTQYF.

The CDR3 nucleotides are TGTGCCAGCAGTTTAGGATTCACTGAGCAGTTCTTC. It translates to CASSLGFTEQFF. This sequence joins TRBV12-3 or TRBV12-4 and TRBJ2-1; D call uncertain. The ends were cut back, 1 base at V and 9 bases at J, with 7 bases in the middle. The CDR3 extends over 12 amino acids.

The chain joins TRBV3-1 to TRBJ1-2; TRBD1 aligns across 8 bases. The length of the CDR3 is 15 residues. Unmatched junction bases numbered 5, after V lost 1 base and J lost 4 bases. CDR1 LGHDT and CDR2 YNNKEL come from the germline V gene (reference sequence). CDR3 sequence: CASSQGFDRGYGYTF. In nucleotides, the CDR3 is TGTGCCAGCAGCCAAGGTTTCGACAGGGGCTATGGCTACACCTTC.

The chain couples TRBV2 to TRBJ2-5; a possible D gene is TRBD2 (6 bases). The CDR3 covers 15 residues. Trimming cost V 7 bases and J 5 bases, with 20 bases left between them. The germline V gene has CDR1 SNHLY and CDR2 FYNNEI. CDR3 protein: CASTRRGLVRETQYF. The CDR3 DNA reads as TGTGCCAGCACACGGAGGGGCCTTGTACGGGAGACCCAGTACTTC.

This clonotype was seen many times. The chain is built from TRBV6-6 and TRBJ1-1; the D gene is possibly TRBD1 (5 bases). Germline-derived CDR1 and CDR2 are MNHNY and SVGAGI (reference sequence). Trimming left V 4 bases short and J 0 bases short, with 9 bases between. The CDR3 spans 14 residues. Written as DNA, the CDR3 is TGTGCCAGCAGTTCCCAGGGACTGAACACTGAAGCTTTCTTT. Translation: CASSSQGLNTEAFF.

V is TRBV5-1 and J is TRBJ2-5, with D unresolved. Germline V gene data show CDR1 as SGHRS and CDR2 as YFSETQ. The CDR3 spans 14 residues. Trimming removed 1 base from V and 2 bases from J, with 9 bases in between. CDR3 DNA sequence: TGCGCCAGCAGCTTGAATGGCCCTCAAGAGACCCAGTACTTC. This codes for CASSLNGPQETQYF.